The TCR beta chain under discussion was sequenced for a study of monozygotic twins with inflammatory bowel disease. CDR3 length: 12 residues. Germline CDR1 and CDR2: LGHDT and YNNKEL (reference sequence). TCRdb reanalyzed the 5' RACE reads, giving one entry per CDR3 protein sequence and no DNA. This sample's table has over 150,000 distinct CDR3 sequences. The TCR originated in a human donor with ulcerative colitis or Crohn's disease, or a healthy co-twin of an affected twin (not recorded which). The chain has TRBV3-1 and TRBJ2-5; TCRdb returns TRBD1, unconfirmable since there is no DNA. The sequenced sample was blood. The CDR3 loop reads CASSQRGETQYF.